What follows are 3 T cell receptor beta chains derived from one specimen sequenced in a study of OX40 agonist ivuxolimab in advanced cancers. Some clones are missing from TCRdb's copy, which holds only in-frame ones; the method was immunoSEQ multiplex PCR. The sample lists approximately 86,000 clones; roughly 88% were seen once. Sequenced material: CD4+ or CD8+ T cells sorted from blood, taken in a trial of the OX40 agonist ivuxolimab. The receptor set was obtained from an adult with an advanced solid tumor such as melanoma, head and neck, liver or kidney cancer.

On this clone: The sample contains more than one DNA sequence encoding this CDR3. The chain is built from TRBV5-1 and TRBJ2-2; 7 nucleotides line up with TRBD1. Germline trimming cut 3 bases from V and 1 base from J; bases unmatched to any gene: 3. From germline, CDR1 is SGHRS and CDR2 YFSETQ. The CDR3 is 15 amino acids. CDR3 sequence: CASSSRTGNTGELFF. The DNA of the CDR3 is TGCGCCAGCAGCTCAAGGACAGGGAACACCGGGGAGCTGTTTTTT.

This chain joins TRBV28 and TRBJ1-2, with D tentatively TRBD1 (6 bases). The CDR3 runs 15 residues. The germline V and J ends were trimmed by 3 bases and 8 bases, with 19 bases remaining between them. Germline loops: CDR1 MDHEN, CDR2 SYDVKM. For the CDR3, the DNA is TGTGCCAGCAGTTTGGTGGGGGGCTACATGGGCGGCTACACCTTC. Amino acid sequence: CASSLVGGYMGGYTF.

The CDR3 loop is CASSSARYPTEAFF. CDR3 nucleotides: TGTGCCAGCAGTTCCGCCAGGTACCCCACTGAAGCTTTCTTT. The chain has TRBV6-9 and TRBJ1-1; D not resolved. Germline V gives CDR1 MNHGY, CDR2 SVAAGI. The CDR3 extends over 14 amino acids. V lost 4 bases and J lost 4, with 13 bases in between.